A single TCR beta chain is shown here with its context. V gave up 3 bases and J gave up 5 bases, with 19 bases separating them. This CDR3 has 16 amino acids. Germline values: CDR1 SGDLS, CDR2 YYNGEE. These data come from a study of cytomegalovirus exposure and HLA in healthy donors. 13 Jbeta primers and 60 Vbeta primers were used for the PCR. Generated by immunoSEQ multiplex PCR, the TCRdb table keeps only in-frame clones and is missing some. This sample carries tens of thousands of clones, around 79% of them seen once, and the ten largest clones take 5.5%. The TCR comes from a male donor in good health and CMV-seropositive. The sequenced sample consisted of PBMCs. The V gene is TRBV9, the J gene TRBJ2-3, with D tentatively TRBD1 (6 bases). Here the CDR3 DNA reads TGTGCCAGCAGCGCCTCTATGCAGGGGCCCGAAGATACGCAGTATTTT. It yields the protein CASSASMQGPEDTQYF. The entire variable domain, with the rest obtained from reference TRBV9 and TRBJ2-3, is as follows: DSGVTQTPKHLITATGQRVTLRCSPRSGDLSVYWYQQSLDQGLQFLIQYYNGEERAKGNILERFSAQQFPDLHSELNLSSLELGDSALYFCASSASMQGPEDTQYFGPGTRLTVL.